The 14 T cell receptor beta chains below were found in one sample sequenced in a study of T cell responses to AZD1222 COVID-19 vaccine. Sequenced by immunoSEQ multiplex PCR; TCRdb stores in-frame clones only, minus some. The sample holds fewer than 200,000 clones; almost 90% are singletons and the top ten take around a tenth. This material consisted of peripheral blood, taken 28 days after the second AZD1222 dose. These TCRs come from an adult who received the AZD1222 COVID-19 vaccine.

CDR3 nucleotide sequence: TGTGCCTGGAGGGCGGACAGGGCCAGCTCTGGGGCCAACGTCCTGACTTTC. Translating gives CAWRADRASSGANVLTF. V and J are TRBV30 and TRBJ2-6; TRBD1 matches 8 bases. CDR3 length: 17 residues. J gave up 0 bases and V 3 bases, and 7 bases lay outside the gene matches. The germline V gene has CDR1 GTSNPN and CDR2 SVGIG (reference sequence).

This sequence joins TRBV6-5 and TRBJ2-5; TRBD1 matches 9 bases. Unmatched junction bases numbered 7, after V lost 7 bases and J lost 4 bases. This CDR3 is built from 14 residues. Germline CDR1 is MNHEY and CDR2 is SVGAGI. The CDR3: CASKLGQGRETQYF. The CDR3 DNA sequence: TGTGCCAGCAAACTCGGACAGGGGCGAGAGACCCAGTACTTC.

The chain employs TRBV5-1 and TRBJ1-2; 8 bases match TRBD1. V lost 0 bases and J lost 4; bases outside the gene matches: 8. CDR1 and CDR2 from the germline V gene are SGHRS and YFSETQ. The CDR3 spans 16 residues. DNA of the CDR3: TGCGCCAGCAGCTTGGGTCAGGGGGCGACGGTCTATGGCTACACCTTC. Translated, it gives CASSLGQGATVYGYTF.

CDR3 residues: CASSSSGGGGYTF. The CDR3 DNA is TGTGCCAGCAGTTCTTCAGGCGGAGGAGGCTACACCTTC. V is TRBV12-3 or TRBV12-4 and J is TRBJ1-2; D is undetermined. This CDR3 is built from 13 residues. The V end lost 4 bases, the J end lost 8 bases, and 14 bases lay between the germline ends.

The CDR3: CASSEYRTRKVNTEAFF. DNA of the CDR3: TGCGCCAGCAGTGAGTACAGGACAAGGAAAGTGAACACTGAAGCTTTCTTT. V and J are TRBV10-1 and TRBJ1-1; a weak D match, TRBD1 (5 bases). The CDR3 extends over 17 amino acids. V lost 1 base, J lost 0 bases, and 15 bases lay in between. CDR1 and CDR2 from the germline V gene are WNHNN and SYGVQD (reference sequence).

As regards this clone: In the same sample, other DNA sequences code for this CDR3. The V and J genes are TRBV19 and TRBJ2-7; D ambiguous. The V end was cut by 3 bases, the J end by 2 bases, with 8 bases between. The CDR3 totals 13 residues. Germline CDR1 reads LNHDA; CDR2 reads SQIVND (reference sequence). Here the CDR3 reads CASSILGTYEQYF. CDR3 nucleotide sequence: TGTGCCAGTAGTATCTTAGGGACCTACGAGCAGTACTTC.

The genes are TRBV5-1 and TRBJ1-1; 8 positions match TRBD1. The germline V gene has CDR1 SGHRS and CDR2 YFSETQ. CDR3 length: 18 residues. The V and J ends lost 0 bases and 5 bases, in that order; junction bases with no gene match: 15. CDR3 region: CASSLARARGRGGTEAFF. CDR3 sequence (DNA): TGCGCCAGCAGCTTGGCCCGGGCCAGGGGGCGGGGGGGGACTGAAGCTTTCTTT.

CDR3 in amino acids: CASGKDRALGSGANVLTF. CDR3 nucleotide sequence: TGTGCTAGTGGTAAGGACAGGGCCCTCGGCTCTGGGGCCAACGTCCTGACTTTC. The chain is built from TRBV12-5 and TRBJ2-6; 8 nucleotides align to TRBD1. From germline, CDR1 is LGHNT and CDR2 FRNRAP. J gave up 0 bases and V 5 bases, and 9 bases lay outside the gene matches. This CDR3 has 18 amino acids.

The CDR3 here is CASSPDGQATLFF. DNA of the CDR3: TGTGCCAGCAGTCCTGATGGACAGGCCACGCTGTTTTTT. The chain joins TRBV12-3 or TRBV12-4 to TRBJ1-4; 7 positions agree with TRBD1. The CDR3 length is 13 residues. V lost 5 bases, J lost 14 bases, and 11 bases stayed unmatched.

V usage is TRBV3-1 (or the pseudogene TRBV3-2) and J usage is TRBJ1-2; tentative D call: TRBD1 (5 bases). The length of the CDR3 is 16 residues. The germline V gene encodes CDR1 LGHDT and CDR2 YNNKEL (reference sequence). Trimming removed 4 bases from V and 4 bases from J, with 19 bases in between. This CDR3 is CASSPGVRGEVYGYTF. For the CDR3, the DNA is TGTGCCAGCAGCCCCGGGGTAAGGGGAGAGGTCTATGGCTACACCTTC.

This clone was counted a single time. The V gene is TRBV19, the J gene TRBJ2-7; 7 bases line up with TRBD1. In germline, CDR1 is LNHDA, CDR2 SQIVND (reference sequence). V dropped 6 bases and J dropped 1; count of bases not matched to a gene: 6. The length of the CDR3 is 14 residues. The CDR3 is CASRTRTGSYEQYF. DNA for the CDR3: TGTGCCAGTAGAACCCGGACAGGTTCCTACGAGCAGTACTTC.

The V call is TRBV7-2, the J call TRBJ2-2; TRBD1 matches at 8 bases. This CDR3 spans 13 amino acids. V lost 8 bases to trimming and J lost 4 bases; unmatched junction nucleotides: 3. CDR1 and CDR2 from the germline V gene are SGHTA and FQGNSA. This CDR3 reads CASQTGGTGELFF. The CDR3 DNA is TGTGCCAGCCAAACAGGGGGCACCGGGGAGCTGTTTTTT.

This clone was observed once. V is TRBV6-5 and J is TRBJ2-2, with D possibly being TRBD2 (7 bases). Germline V gene lookup returns CDR1 MNHEY and CDR2 SVGAGI. The length of the CDR3 is 15 residues. With 6 bases removed from V and 1 base from J, the gap between germline ends came to 12 bases. The CDR3 protein is CASRSGTQNTGELFF. CDR3 coding DNA: TGTGCCAGCAGGAGCGGGACACAGAACACCGGGGAGCTGTTTTTT.

This clone has only one observation. V usage is TRBV2 and J usage is TRBJ1-1; D ambiguous. The CDR3 sequence is 13 residues long. The V gene lost 0 bases and the J gene lost 0 bases, with 2 bases spanning the gap. Germline V gene data show CDR1 as SNHLY and CDR2 as FYNNEI. This chain's CDR3 is CASSEAMNTEAFF. CDR3 sequence (DNA): TGTGCCAGCAGTGAAGCAATGAACACTGAAGCTTTCTTT.